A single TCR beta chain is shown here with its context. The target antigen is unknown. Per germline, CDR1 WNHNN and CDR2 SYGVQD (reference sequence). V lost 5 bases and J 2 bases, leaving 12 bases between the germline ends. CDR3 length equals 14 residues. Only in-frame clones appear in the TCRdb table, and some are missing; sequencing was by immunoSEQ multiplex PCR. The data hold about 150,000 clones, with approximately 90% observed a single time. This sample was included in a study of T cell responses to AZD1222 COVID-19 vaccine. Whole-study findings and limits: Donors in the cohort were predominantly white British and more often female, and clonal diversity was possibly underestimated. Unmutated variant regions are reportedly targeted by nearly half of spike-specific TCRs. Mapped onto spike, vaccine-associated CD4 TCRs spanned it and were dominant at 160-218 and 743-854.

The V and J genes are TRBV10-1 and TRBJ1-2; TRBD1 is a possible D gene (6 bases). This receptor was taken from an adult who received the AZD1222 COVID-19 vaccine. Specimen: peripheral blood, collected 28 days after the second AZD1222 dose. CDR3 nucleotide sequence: TGCGCCAGCAGTTTGACAGGATCAAACTATGGCTACACCTTC. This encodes CASSLTGSNYGYTF.